This T cell receptor beta chain was identified in a study of molecular identifiers for immune sequencing clone quantification. TCRdb used MiXCR to reprocess the PCR reads, holding one entry per CDR3 protein. Here the sample spans approximately 630,000 distinct CDR3 sequences, roughly 25% being singletons. The sample consisted of naive CD8+ T cells from blood, with Jurkat cell RNA spiked in. Indicated subset: FACS-sorted CD8+CD4-CCR7+CD45RA+ naive T cells. The clonotype comes from a human donor in good health. Some libraries in this study had Jurkat cell RNA spiked in.

CDR3: CASSHRDSYEQYF. The CDR3 nucleotides read TGCGCCAGCAGCCACCGGGACAGCTACGAGCAGTACTTC. The chain carries TRBV4-1 and TRBJ2-7; 7 bases fit TRBD1. V shed 3 bases and J 3 bases; nucleotides not matched to a gene: 2. The CDR3 totals 13 residues. Germline V gene lookup returns CDR1 MGHRA and CDR2 YSYEKL.